This TCR beta chain was sequenced for a study of immune evolution from preneoplasia to lung adenocarcinoma. This clone was counted a single time. The antigen is undetermined. Resections took place in Japan or China from the mid-2010s to the late 2010s. Histologic diagnosis was independently verified by two lung pathologists. Points from the study as a whole: From normal lung to invasive adenocarcinoma, top clone frequencies appeared to decrease.

The table came from immunoSEQ multiplex PCR; TCRdb's copy has only in-frame clones and leaves some out. This table holds about 16,000 clones, less than 90% found once. The sample comprised FFPE invasive lung adenocarcinoma tissue. The sequence was collected from a person aged 70 to 85 with invasive lung adenocarcinoma.

The CDR3 DNA sequence: TGCGCCAGCTCACAGACGGGACACCTAAGGACTAATGAAAAACTGTTTTTT. Encoded protein: CASSQTGHLRTNEKLFF. The chain is built from TRBV5-1 and TRBJ1-4; tentative D call: TRBD1 (6 bases). Germline V CDR1 and CDR2: SGHRS, YFSETQ. This CDR3 has 17 residues. V lost 7 bases to trimming and J lost 2 bases, with 21 bases between them.